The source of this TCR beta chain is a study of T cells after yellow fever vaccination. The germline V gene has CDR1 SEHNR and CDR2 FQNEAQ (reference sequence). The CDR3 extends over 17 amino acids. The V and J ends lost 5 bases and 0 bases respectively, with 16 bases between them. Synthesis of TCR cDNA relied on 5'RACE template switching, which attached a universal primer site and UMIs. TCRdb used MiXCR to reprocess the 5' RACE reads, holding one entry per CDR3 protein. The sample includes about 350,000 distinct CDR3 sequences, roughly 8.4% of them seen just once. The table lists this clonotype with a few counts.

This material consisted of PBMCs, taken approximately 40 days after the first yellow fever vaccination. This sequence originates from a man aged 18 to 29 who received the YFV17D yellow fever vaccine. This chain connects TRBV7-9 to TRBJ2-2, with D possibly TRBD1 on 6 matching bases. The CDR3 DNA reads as TGTGCCAGCAGCCCCTTCTTCAGGACAGCGAACACCGGGGAGCTGTTTTTT. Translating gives CASSPFFRTANTGELFF.